The source of this T cell receptor beta chain is a study of graft-versus-host responses after intestinal transplantation. On the study more broadly: Anti-thymocyte globulin was used for induction in all recipients, who then took tacrolimus and steroids for roughly three years.

Clones were sequenced by immunoSEQ multiplex PCR, and TCRdb holds only the in-frame ones, with some missing. Altogether roughly 6,400 clones are present, roughly 24% being singletons, with the ten largest covering 4% to 4.5%. Germline lookup yields CDR1 LNHDA and CDR2 SQIVND (reference sequence). The CDR3 sequence is 15 residues long. Trimming shortened V by 4 bases and J by 6 bases, and 16 bases separated the two germline ends. This chain links TRBV19 with TRBJ1-5; D perhaps matches TRBD1 (5 bases). The sample was alloreactive CD4+ T cells from a mixed lymphocyte reaction culture, taken before transplantation. This sample's subset: CFSE-low proliferating T cells sorted from approximately six-day pre-transplant mixed lymphocyte reaction (GvH or HvG direction). The sequence derives from a human patient who was an organ donor for intestinal transplantation. CDR3 in DNA: TGTGCCAGTAGTAGCCGGGACCAAAAACGTCAGCCCCAGCATTTT. Amino acids: CASSSRDQKRQPQHF.